The 2 T cell receptor beta chains below all came from one sample that was sequenced in a study of cytomegalovirus exposure and HLA in healthy donors. The PCR employed 60 Vbeta primers together with 13 Jbeta primers. Assay: immunoSEQ multiplex PCR; the TCRdb copy retains only in-frame clones and omits some. This sample has 150,000 to 200,000 clones, with approximately 84% found just once. Sequences were obtained from PBMCs. The receptors here all came from a boy aged 5-17 years in good health and CMV-seronegative.

V usage is TRBV6-5 and J usage is TRBJ2-7, with 8 bases identical to TRBD1. From germline, CDR1 is MNHEY and CDR2 SVGAGI. With 3 bases clipped from V and 4 bases from J, the junction kept 8 bases outside the gene matches. This CDR3 spans 15 amino acids. For the CDR3, the DNA is TGTGCCAGCAGTTATAAACGGACAGGGAAGTACGAGCAGTACTTC. Translation: CASSYKRTGKYEQYF.

The chain links TRBV30 to TRBJ2-1, with D tentatively TRBD1 (6 bases). The germline V gene encodes CDR1 GTSNPN and CDR2 SVGIG (reference sequence). The CDR3 loop spans 12 amino acids. Trimming took off 3 bases at V and 6 bases at J, with 9 bases between the two ends. The chain's CDR3 is CAWRRTVNEQFF. In DNA, the CDR3 is TGTGCCTGGAGGAGGACAGTCAATGAGCAGTTCTTC.